What follows describes a single TCR beta chain. This CDR3 is 13 amino acids long. Germline V CDR1 and CDR2: SGHTA, FQGNSA. Between the trimmed V and J ends, which lost 7 bases and 14 bases, there was a span of 18 bases. This sample was taken from a study of blood T cell repertoires in COVID-19. Whole-study context: Acute and convalescent COVID-19 specimens originated in the United States, Italy and Spain. Sample material is recorded as cDNA or gDNA derived from T cells, B-cell-depleted T cells, or PBMCs.

In the study's own analysis: Nucleated cell number was recorded as an estimate derived from reference gene primer amplification. Assay used: immunoSEQ multiplex PCR; TCRdb lists only in-frame clones, some missing. V, J and clone size are taken as reported in that table, and D and trimming were inferred from the DNA itself. The data contain about 230,000 clones, less than 90% of them seen just once; the ten biggest clones take up around 2.6%. This chain links TRBV7-2 with TRBJ1-6; D is ambiguous. Sequenced input: peripheral blood. The TCR comes from a woman aged 65 to 85 with active or convalescent COVID-19. The CDR3 region has the DNA TGTGCCAGCACCCTCGGTAGATCCCCGACCCTCCACTTT. Residues: CASTLGRSPTLHF.